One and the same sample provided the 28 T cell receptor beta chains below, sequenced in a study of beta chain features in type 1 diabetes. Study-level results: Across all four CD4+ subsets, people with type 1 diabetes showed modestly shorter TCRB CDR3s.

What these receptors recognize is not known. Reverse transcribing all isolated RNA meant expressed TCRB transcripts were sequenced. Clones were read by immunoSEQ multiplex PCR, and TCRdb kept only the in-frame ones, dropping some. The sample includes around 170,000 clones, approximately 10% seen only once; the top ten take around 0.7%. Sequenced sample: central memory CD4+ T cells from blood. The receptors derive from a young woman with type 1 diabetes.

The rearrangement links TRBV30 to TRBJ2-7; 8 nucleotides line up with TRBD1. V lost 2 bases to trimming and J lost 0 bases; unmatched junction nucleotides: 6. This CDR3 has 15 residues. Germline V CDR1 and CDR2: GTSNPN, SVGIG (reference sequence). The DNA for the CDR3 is TGTGCCTGGAGTATACCGGGACAGGCCTCCTACGAGCAGTACTTC. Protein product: CAWSIPGQASYEQYF.

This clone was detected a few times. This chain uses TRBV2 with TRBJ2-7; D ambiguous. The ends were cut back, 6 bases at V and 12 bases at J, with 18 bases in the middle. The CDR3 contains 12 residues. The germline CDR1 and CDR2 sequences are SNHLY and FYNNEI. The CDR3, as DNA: TGTGCCAGCAGCCTAGACGAACCCCCCTGGTACTTC. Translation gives CASSLDEPPWYF.

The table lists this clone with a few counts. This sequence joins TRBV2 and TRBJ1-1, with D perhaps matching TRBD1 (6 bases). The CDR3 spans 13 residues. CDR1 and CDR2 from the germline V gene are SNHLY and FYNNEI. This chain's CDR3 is CAYRAHPFTEAFF. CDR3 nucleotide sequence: TGTGCTTACAGGGCCCACCCTTTCACTGAAGCTTTCTTT.

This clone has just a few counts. The CDR3 sequence: CASSLVSGSTDTQYF. The CDR3 DNA sequence: TGTGCCAGCAGCTTGGTTAGCGGGTCCACAGATACGCAGTATTTT. V gene TRBV5-4 combines with J gene TRBJ2-3; 7 nucleotides align to TRBD2. Trimming at V came to 0 bases and at J to 2 bases, leaving 3 bases not matched to a gene. CDR1 and CDR2 (germline): SGHNT, YYREEE (reference sequence). The CDR3 sequence is 15 residues long.

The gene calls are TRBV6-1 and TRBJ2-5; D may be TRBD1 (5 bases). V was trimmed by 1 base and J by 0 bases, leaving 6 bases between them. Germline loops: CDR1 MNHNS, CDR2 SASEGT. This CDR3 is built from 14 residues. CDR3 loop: CASSEGTNQETQYF. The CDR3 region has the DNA TGTGCCAGCAGTGAAGGGACAAACCAAGAGACCCAGTACTTC.

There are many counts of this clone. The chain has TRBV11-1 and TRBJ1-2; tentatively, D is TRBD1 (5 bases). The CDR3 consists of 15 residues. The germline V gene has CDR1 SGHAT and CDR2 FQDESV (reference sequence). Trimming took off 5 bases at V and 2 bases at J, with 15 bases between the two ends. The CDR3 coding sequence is TGTGCCAGCAGCCCGGAAACAGGACGAAACTATGGCTACACCTTC. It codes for CASSPETGRNYGYTF.

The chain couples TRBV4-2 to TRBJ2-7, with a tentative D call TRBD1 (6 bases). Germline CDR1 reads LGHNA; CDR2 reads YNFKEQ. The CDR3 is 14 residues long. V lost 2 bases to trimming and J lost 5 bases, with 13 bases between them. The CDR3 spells CASSQLVGADEQYF. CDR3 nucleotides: TGTGCCAGCAGCCAACTTGTGGGGGCGGACGAGCAGTACTTC.

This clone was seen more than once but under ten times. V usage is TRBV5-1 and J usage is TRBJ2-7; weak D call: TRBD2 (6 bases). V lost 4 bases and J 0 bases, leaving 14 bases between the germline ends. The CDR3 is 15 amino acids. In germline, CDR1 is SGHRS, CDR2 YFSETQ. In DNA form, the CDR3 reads TGCGCCAGCAGCATGGAGGGGCCTAGCTCCTACGAGCAGTACTTC. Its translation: CASSMEGPSSYEQYF.

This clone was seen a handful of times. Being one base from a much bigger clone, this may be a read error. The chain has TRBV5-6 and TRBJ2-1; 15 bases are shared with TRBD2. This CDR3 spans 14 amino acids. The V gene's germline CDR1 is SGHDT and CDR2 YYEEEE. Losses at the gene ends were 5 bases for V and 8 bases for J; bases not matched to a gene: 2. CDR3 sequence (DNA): TGTGCCAGCAGGGGACTAGCGGGAGGCGATGAGCAGTTCTTC. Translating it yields CASRGLAGGDEQFF.

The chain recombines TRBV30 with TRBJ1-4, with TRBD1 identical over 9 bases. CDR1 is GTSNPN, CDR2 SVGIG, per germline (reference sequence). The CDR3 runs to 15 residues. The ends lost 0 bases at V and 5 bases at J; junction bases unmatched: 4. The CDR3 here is CAWSVRGQGNEKLFF. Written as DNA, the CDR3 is TGTGCCTGGAGTGTACGGGGACAGGGAAATGAAAAACTGTTTTTT.

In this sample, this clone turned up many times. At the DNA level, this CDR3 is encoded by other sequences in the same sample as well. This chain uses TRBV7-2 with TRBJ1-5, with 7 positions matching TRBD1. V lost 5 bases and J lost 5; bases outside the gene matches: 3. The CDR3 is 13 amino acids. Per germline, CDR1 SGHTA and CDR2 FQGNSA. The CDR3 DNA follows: TGTGCCAGCAGCCGACAGGGTGATCAGCCCCAGCATTTT. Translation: CASSRQGDQPQHF.

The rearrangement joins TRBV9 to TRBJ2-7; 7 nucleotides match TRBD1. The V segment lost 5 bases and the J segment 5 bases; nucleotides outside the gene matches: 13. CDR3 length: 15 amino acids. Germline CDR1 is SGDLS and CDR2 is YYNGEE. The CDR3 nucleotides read TGTGCCAGCAGGGATAGAGGGGGCTACCCTCACGAGCAGTACTTC. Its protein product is CASRDRGGYPHEQYF.

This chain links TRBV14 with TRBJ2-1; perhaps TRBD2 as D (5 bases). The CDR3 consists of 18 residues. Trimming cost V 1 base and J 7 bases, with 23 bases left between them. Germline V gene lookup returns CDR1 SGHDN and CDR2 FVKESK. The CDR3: CASSQAGSIPSHRNEQFF. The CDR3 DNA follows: TGTGCCAGCAGCCAAGCGGGGTCAATCCCGAGTCATAGGAATGAGCAGTTCTTC.

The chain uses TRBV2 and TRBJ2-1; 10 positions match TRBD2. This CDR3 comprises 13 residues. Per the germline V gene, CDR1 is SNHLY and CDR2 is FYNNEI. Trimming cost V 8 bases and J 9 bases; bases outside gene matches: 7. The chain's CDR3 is CASSLAGKVEQFF. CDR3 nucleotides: TGTGCCAGCTCACTAGCGGGAAAGGTTGAGCAGTTCTTC.

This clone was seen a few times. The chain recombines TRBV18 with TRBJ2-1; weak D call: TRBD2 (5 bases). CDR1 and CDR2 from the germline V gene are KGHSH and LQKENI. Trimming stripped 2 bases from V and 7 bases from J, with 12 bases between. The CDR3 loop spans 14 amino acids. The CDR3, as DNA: TGTGCCAGCTCACCATCACGACGGGGTAATGAGCAGTTCTTC. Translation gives CASSPSRRGNEQFF.

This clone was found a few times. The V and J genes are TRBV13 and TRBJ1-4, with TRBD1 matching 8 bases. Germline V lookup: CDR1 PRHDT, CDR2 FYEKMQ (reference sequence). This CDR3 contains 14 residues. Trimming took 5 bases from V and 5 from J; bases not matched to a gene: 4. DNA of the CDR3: TGTGCCAGCAGCCTCGGACAGGGAAATGAAAAACTGTTTTTT. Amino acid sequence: CASSLGQGNEKLFF.

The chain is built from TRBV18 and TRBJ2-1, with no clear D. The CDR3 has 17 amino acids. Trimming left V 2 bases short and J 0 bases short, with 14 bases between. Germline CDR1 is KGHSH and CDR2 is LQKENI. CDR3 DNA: TGTGCCAGCTCACCAACTTTTAACGGCGGCTCCTACAATGAGCAGTTCTTC. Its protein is CASSPTFNGGSYNEQFF.

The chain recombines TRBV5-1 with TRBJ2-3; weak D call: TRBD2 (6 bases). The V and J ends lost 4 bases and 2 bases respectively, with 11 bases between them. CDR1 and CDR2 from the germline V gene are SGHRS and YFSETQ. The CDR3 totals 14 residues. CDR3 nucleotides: TGCGCCAGCAGCCCGGGAGAGCCCACAGATACGCAGTATTTT. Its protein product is CASSPGEPTDTQYF.

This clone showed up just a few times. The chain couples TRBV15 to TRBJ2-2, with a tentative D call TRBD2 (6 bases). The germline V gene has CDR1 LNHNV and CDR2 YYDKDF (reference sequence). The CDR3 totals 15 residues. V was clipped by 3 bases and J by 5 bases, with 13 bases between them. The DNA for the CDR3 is TGTGCCACCAGCAGCCAGAATCGGGAGACCGGGGAGCTGTTTTTT. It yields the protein CATSSQNRETGELFF. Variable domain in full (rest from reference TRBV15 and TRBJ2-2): DAMVIQNPRYQVTQFGKPVTLSCSQTLNHNVMYWYQQKSSQAPKLLFHYYDKDFNNEADTPDNFQSRRPNTSFCFLDIRSPGLGDTAMYLCATSSQNRETGELFFGEGSRLTVL.

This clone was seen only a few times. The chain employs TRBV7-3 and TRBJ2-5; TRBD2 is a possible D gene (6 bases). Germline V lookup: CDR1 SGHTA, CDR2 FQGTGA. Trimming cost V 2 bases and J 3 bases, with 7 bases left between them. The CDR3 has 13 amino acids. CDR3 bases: TGTGCCAGCAGCTTATCGGGAGAAGAGACCCAGTACTTC. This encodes CASSLSGEETQYF.

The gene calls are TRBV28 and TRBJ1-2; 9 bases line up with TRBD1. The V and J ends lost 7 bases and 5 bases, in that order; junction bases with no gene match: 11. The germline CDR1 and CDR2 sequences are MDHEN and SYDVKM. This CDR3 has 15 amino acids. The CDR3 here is CASNLPGQGIYGYTF. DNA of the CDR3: TGTGCCAGCAATCTCCCGGGACAGGGAATTTATGGCTACACCTTC.

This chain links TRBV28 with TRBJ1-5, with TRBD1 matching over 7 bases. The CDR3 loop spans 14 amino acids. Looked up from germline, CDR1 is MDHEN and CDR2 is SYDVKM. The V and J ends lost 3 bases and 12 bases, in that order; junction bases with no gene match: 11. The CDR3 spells CASSFGDSRRVQHF. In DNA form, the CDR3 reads TGTGCCAGCAGTTTCGGGGACAGCCGAAGAGTCCAGCATTTT.

CDR3 in DNA: TGCGCCAGCAGCCGAACCTCGGGGAACACTGAAGCTTTCTTT. Translation: CASSRTSGNTEAFF. This chain connects TRBV5-1 to TRBJ1-1; D gene ambiguous. The ends were cut back, 4 bases at V and 1 base at J, with 11 bases in the middle. CDR1 and CDR2 (germline): SGHRS, YFSETQ. The CDR3 length is 14 residues.

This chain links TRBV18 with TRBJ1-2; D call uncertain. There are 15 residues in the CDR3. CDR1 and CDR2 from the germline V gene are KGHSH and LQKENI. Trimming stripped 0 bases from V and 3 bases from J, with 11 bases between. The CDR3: CASSPPYGIDYGYTF. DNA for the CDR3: TGTGCCAGCTCACCACCGTATGGTATAGACTATGGCTACACCTTC.

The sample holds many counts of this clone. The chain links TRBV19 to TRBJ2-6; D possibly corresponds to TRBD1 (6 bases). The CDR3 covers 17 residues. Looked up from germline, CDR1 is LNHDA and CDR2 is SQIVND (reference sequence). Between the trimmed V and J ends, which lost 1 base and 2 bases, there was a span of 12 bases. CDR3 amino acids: CASSIGGQLPGANVLTF. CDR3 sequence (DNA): TGTGCCAGTAGTATAGGGGGGCAGCTACCTGGGGCCAACGTCCTGACTTTC.

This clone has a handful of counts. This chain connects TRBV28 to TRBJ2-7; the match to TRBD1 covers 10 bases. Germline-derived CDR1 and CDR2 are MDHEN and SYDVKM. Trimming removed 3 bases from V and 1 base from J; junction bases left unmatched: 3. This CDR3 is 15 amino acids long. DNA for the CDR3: TGTGCCAGCAGTTTGGGGACAGGGGTTTCCTACGAGCAGTACTTC. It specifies CASSLGTGVSYEQYF.

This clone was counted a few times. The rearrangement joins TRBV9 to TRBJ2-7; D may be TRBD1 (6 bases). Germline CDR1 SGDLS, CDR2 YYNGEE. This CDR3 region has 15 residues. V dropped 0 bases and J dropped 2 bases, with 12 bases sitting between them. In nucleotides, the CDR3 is TGTGCCAGCAGCGTAGAGGGACATACTACCTACGAGCAGTACTTC. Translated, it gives CASSVEGHTTYEQYF.

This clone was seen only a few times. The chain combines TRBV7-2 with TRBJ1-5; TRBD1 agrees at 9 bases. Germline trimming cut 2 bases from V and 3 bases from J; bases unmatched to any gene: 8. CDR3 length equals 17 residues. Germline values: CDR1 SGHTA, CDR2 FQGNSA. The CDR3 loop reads CASSLSRDRAYNQPQHF. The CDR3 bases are TGTGCCAGCAGCTTATCCCGGGACAGGGCATACAATCAGCCCCAGCATTTT.